These 8 T cell receptor beta chains originate from one sample sequenced in a study of T cell repertoires in cytomegalovirus infection. TCRdb independently ran MiXCR on the reads; one entry per CDR3 protein. The sample consists of around 740,000 distinct CDR3 sequences, 35% of them appearing once. Material: PBMCs. The receptors shown here come from a human donor in good health (CMV status not recorded). Some clones in this sample may be carry-over from other donors' samples.

The chain links TRBV5-1 to TRBJ1-3; a weak D match, TRBD1 (5 bases). Trimming removed 7 bases from V and 1 base from J, with 15 bases in between. Per the germline V gene, CDR1 is SGHRS and CDR2 is YFSETQ. This CDR3 contains 15 residues. CDR3 in amino acids: CASGTGPNSGNTIYF. As DNA, the CDR3 is TGCGCCAGCGGTACAGGCCCAAATTCTGGAAACACCATATATTTT.

At least ten counts were recorded for this clonotype. V usage is TRBV12-3 or TRBV12-4 and J usage is TRBJ2-6, with D unclear. V gave up 4 bases and J gave up 0 bases, with 4 bases separating them. The CDR3 is made up of 14 amino acids. This CDR3 is CASSSGSGANVLTF. As DNA, the CDR3 is TGTGCCAGCAGTTCGGGCTCTGGGGCCAACGTCCTGACTTTC.

The chain carries TRBV7-2 and TRBJ2-7; D is perhaps TRBD2 (5 bases). Germline assignment: CDR1 SGHTA and CDR2 FQGNSA. There are 14 residues in the CDR3. Trimming shortened V by 5 bases and J by 10 bases, and 21 bases separated the two germline ends. Here the CDR3 reads CASSGTSGFHAQYF. CDR3 DNA: TGTGCCAGCAGCGGCACGAGCGGCTTCCATGCCCAGTACTTC.

The rearrangement links TRBV5-6 to TRBJ2-7; 7 nucleotides line up with TRBD2. V lost 5 bases to trimming and J lost 3 bases; unmatched junction nucleotides: 8. Germline lookup yields CDR1 SGHDT and CDR2 YYEEEE. The CDR3 consists of 14 residues. As DNA, the CDR3 is TGTGCCAGCAGAGGCGGGGAGGGGAACTACGAGCAGTACTTC. Residues: CASRGGEGNYEQYF.

The CDR3 loop reads CSARDIRDRVGGSYEQYF. The CDR3 coding sequence is TGCAGTGCTAGAGATATACGGGACAGGGTTGGAGGCTCCTACGAGCAGTACTTC. The chain joins TRBV20-1 to TRBJ2-7; 9 bases line up with TRBD1. CDR3 length: 18 amino acids. Germline V gene sequence: CDR1 DFQATT, CDR2 SNEGSKA (reference sequence). V trimming: 0 bases; J trimming: 0 bases; junction bases outside the gene matches: 12.

The chain recombines TRBV28 with TRBJ2-1; 9 bases are shared with TRBD2. Losses at the gene ends were 5 bases for V and 10 bases for J; bases not matched to a gene: 12. CDR3 size: 15 residues. Per the germline V gene, CDR1 is MDHEN and CDR2 is SYDVKM. The CDR3: CASSILGGRAGEQFF. The CDR3 nucleotides are TGTGCCAGCAGTATCCTGGGCGGGAGGGCAGGGGAGCAGTTCTTC. Full variable domain (outside the CDR3, taken from reference TRBV28 and TRBJ2-1): DVKVTQSSRYLVKRTGEKVFLECVQDMDHENMFWYRQDPGLGLRLIYFSYDVKMKEKGDIPEGYSVSREKKERFSLILESASTNQTSMYLCASSILGGRAGEQFFGPGTRLTVL.

This chain uses TRBV20-1 with TRBJ1-1; D gene uncertain. The V gene's germline CDR1 is DFQATT and CDR2 SNEGSKA (reference sequence). V lost 6 bases to trimming and J lost 3 bases, with 20 bases between them. The CDR3 is 15 amino acids. CDR3 nucleotides: TGCAGTGCCCAATTCCTCGGGGTAGCCCACACTGAAGCTTTCTTT. It translates to CSAQFLGVAHTEAFF.

The chain combines TRBV28 with TRBJ2-7; 13 bases align to TRBD2. V dropped 6 bases and J dropped 2; count of bases not matched to a gene: 10. This CDR3 is built from 17 residues. Germline V lookup: CDR1 MDHEN, CDR2 SYDVKM. In DNA form, the CDR3 reads TGTGCCAGCAGCCCTGCTGTGACTAGCGGGAGGCCCTACGAGCAGTACTTC. Translating gives CASSPAVTSGRPYEQYF.